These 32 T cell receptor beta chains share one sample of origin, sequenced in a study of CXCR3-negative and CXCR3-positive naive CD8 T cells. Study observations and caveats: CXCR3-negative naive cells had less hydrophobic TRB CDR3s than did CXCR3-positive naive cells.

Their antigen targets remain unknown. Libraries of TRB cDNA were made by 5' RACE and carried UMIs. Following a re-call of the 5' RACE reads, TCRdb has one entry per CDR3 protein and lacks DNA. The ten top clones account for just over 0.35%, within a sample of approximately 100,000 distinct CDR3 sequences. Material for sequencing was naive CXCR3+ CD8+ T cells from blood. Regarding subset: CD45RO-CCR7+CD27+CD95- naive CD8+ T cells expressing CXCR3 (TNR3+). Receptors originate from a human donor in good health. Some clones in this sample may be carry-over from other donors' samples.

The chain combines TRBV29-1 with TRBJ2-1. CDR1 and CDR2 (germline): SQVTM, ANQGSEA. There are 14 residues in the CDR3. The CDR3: CSVIDPVDVNEQFF.

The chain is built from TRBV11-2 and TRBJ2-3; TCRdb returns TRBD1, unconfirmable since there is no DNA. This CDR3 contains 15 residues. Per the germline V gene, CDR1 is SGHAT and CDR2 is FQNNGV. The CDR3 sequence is CASSPTRTGWEPQYF.

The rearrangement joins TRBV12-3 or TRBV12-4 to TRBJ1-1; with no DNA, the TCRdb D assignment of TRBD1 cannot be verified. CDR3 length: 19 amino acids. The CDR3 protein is CASSFGADEVGRMNTEAFF.

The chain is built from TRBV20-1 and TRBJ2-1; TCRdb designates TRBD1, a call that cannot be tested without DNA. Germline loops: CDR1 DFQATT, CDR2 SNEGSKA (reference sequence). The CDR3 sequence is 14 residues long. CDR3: CSADGTAPYNEQFF.

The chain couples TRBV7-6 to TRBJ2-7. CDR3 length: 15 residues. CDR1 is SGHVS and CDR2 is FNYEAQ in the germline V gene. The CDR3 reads CASSSERAGAYEQYF.

This CDR3 is CASSPRGPADTQYF. The V call is TRBV12-3 or TRBV12-4, the J call TRBJ2-3; TCRdb indicates TRBD1, and absent DNA this call remains unverified. The CDR3 covers 14 residues.

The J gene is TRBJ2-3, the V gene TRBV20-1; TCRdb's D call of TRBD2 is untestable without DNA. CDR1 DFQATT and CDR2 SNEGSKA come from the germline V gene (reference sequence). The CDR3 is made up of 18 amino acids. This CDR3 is CSARDLFGLAGGTDTQYF.

CDR3 amino acids: CATSKYRGRVADTQYF. The chain carries TRBV15 and TRBJ2-3; TCRdb calls TRBD1, which cannot be checked without DNA. Germline V gives CDR1 LNHNV, CDR2 YYDKDF (reference sequence). The CDR3 runs to 16 residues.

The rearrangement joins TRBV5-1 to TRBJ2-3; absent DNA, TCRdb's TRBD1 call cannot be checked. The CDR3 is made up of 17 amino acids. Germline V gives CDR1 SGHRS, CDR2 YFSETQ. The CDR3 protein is CASSPEWGQDSTDTQYF.

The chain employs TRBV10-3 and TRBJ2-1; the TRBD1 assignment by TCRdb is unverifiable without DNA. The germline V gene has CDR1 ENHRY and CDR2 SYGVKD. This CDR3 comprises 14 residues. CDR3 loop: CAISDPGTGNEQFF.

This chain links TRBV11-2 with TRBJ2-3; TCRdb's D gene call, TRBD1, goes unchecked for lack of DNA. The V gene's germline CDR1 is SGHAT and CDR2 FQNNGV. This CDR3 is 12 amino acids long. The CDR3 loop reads CASLLGGDTQYF.

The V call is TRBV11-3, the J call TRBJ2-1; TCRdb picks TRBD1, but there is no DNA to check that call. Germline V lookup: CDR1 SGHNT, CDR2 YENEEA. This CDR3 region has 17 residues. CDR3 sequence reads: CASSSPETPGSYNEQFF.

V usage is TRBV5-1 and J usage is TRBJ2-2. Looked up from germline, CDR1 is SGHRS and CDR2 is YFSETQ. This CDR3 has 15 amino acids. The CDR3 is CASSPWWGTGGELFF.

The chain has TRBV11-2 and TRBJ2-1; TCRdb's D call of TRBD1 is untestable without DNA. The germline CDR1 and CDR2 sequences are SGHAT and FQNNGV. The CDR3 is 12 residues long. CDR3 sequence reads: CASSLTPRAQFF.

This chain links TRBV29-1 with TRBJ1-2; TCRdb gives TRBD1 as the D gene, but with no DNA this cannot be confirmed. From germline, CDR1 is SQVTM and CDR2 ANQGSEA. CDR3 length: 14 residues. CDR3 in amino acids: CSVESGTGPYGYTF.

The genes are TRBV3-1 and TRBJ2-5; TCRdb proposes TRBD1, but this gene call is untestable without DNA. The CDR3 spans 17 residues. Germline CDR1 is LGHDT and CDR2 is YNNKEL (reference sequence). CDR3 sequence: CASSQGDLQRGQETQYF.

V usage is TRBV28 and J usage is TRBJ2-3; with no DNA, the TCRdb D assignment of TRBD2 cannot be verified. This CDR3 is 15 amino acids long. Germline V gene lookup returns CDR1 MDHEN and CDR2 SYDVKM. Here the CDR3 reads CASSPLSASTDTQYF.

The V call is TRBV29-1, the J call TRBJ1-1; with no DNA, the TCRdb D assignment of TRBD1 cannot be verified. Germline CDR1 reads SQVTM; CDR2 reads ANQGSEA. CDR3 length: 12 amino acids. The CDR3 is CSVAGEDPEAFF.

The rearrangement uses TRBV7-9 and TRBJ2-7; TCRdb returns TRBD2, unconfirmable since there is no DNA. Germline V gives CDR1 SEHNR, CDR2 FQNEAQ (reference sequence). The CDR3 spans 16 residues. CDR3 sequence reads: CASSLHTSGRAYEQYF.

CDR3 residues: CASSLLAGGPAVTNNEQFF. The chain carries TRBV7-2 and TRBJ2-1; checking the TCRdb D call of TRBD2 is not possible without DNA. The length of the CDR3 is 19 residues. The germline gives CDR1 SGHTA, CDR2 FQGNSA. The whole variable domain, remainder taken from reference TRBV7-2 and TRBJ2-1, is GAGVSQSPSNKVTEKGKDVELRCDPISGHTALYWYRQSLGQGLEFLIYFQGNSAPDKSGLPSDRFSAERTGGSVSTLTIQRTQQEDSAVYLCASSLLAGGPAVTNNEQFFGPGTRLTVL.

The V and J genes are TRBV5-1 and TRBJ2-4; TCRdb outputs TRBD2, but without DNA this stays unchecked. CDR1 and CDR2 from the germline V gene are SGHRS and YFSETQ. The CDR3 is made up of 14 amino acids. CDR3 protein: CASSLEGPTHLQYF.

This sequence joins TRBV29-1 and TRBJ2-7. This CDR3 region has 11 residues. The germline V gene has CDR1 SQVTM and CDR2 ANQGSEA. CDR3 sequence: CSVDSGYEQYF.

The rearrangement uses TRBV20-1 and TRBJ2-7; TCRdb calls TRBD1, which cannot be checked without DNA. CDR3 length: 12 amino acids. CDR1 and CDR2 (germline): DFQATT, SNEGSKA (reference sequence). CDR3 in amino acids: CSARFGGYEQYF.

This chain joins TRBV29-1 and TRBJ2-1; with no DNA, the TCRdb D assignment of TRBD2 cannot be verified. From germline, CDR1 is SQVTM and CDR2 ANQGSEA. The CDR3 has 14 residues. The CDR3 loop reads CSVDGTSGGGERFF.

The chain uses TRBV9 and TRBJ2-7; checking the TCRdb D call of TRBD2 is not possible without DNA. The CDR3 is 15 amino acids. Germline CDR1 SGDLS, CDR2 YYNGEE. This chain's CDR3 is CASSVSSGGAGEQYF.

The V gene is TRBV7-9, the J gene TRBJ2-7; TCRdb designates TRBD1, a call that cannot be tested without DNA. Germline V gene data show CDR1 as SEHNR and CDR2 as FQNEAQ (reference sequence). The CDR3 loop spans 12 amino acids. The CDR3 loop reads CASSSRQDEQYF. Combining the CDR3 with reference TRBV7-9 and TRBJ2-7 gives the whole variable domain DTGVSQNPRHKITKRGQNVTFRCDPISEHNRLYWYRQTLGQGPEFLTYFQNEAQLEKSRLLSDRFSAERPKGSFSTLEIQRTEQGDSAMYLCASSSRQDEQYFGPGTRLTVT.

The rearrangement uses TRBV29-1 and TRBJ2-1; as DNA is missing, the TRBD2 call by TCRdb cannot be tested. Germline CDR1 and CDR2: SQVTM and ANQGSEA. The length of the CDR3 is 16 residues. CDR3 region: CSVEPDSGRFRDEQFF.

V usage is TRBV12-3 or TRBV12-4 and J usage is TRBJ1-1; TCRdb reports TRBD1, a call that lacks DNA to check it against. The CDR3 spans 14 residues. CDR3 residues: CASGGAGRGTEAFF.

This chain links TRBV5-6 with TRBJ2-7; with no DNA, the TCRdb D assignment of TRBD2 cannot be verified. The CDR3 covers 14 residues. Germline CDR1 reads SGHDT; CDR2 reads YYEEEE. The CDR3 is CASSLSGIAYEQYF.

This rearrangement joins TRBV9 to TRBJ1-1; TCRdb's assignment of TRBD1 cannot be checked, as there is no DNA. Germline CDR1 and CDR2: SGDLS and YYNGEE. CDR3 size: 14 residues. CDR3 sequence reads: CASSVVTGGTEAFF.

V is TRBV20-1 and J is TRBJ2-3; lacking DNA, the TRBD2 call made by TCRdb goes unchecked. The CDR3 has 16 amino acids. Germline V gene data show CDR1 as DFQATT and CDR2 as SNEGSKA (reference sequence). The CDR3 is CSARAPAGEGTDTQYF.

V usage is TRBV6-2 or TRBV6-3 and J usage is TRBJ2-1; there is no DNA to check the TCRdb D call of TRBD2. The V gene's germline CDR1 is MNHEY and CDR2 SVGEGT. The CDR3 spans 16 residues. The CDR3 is CASSPSGMSSYNEQFF.